This T cell receptor (beta chain) was obtained from a study of blood T cell repertoires in COVID-19. The CDR3 length is 14 residues. The assay was immunoSEQ multiplex PCR, and TCRdb's table has in-frame clones only and misses some. Of roughly 120,000 clones in the sample, approximately 90% are singletons; the top ten hold 7.7%. Sequenced sample: peripheral blood. The chain joins TRBV21-1 to TRBJ2-3; the tabulated D call, TRBD2, remains unverified against the DNA. TRBV21-1 is a recognized pseudogene. The clonotype comes from a human donor in a cohort sampled during active COVID-19. The CDR3 DNA sequence: TGTGCCAGCAATGATCCAGGACTAGCTCATACGCAGTATTTT. It is translated as CASNDPGLAHTQYF.